This entry concerns a single T cell receptor (beta chain). Its antigen is unknown. Sequencing of cultured CD4+ T cell DNA used the Oncomine TCR Beta short-read assay. A single record per CDR3 protein comes from TCRdb applying MiXCR to the PCR reads. In the table there are approximately 20,000 distinct CDR3 sequences, approximately 30% of which are singletons. The data originate from a study of vaccination and CD4 T cells after COVID-19. The treatment: roughly 10-day PBMC culture with coronavirus spike peptide pools or control peptides (ViraFEST assay). ViraFEST used peptide pools to expand antigen-specific T cells before TCR sequencing. The PCR-positive dates, March through December 2020, came before the US Alpha, Beta and Delta variants. General study points: The study sampled relatively few convalescent patients and omitted early post-infection timepoints.

The CDR3 spans 14 residues. The V gene's germline CDR1 is MDHEN and CDR2 SYDVKM. V dropped 6 bases and J dropped 8 bases, with 17 bases sitting between them. What was sequenced was cultured CD4+ T cells from blood. The rearrangement joins TRBV28 to TRBJ1-3; D possibly corresponds to TRBD1 (5 bases). This TCR derives from a human donor with COVID-19. The CDR3 loop is CASSLGAGRDTIYF. The DNA for the CDR3 is TGTGCCAGCAGCCTCGGGGCCGGACGTGACACCATATATTTT.